Listed here is a single T cell receptor beta chain. These data originate in a study of blood T cell repertoires in COVID-19. The method was immunoSEQ multiplex PCR; TCRdb's version includes in-frame clones alone and lacks a portion of them. The sample gives about 400,000 clones, around 90% of which show up once; over 2% is in the top ten. Study members were between roughly 18 and 100 years old and lived in around 24 US regions. Clinical history reported by participants formed the basis on which cohorts were assigned. Germline CDR1 and CDR2: SNHLY and FYNNEI. Unmatched junction bases numbered 6, after V lost 6 bases and J lost 4 bases. The CDR3 is made up of 16 amino acids.

The specimen was PBMCs or T cells enriched from blood (not recorded which). The chain joins TRBV2 to TRBJ2-2; 12 bases fit TRBD2. The TCR sequence derives from a woman aged 40 to 50 with acute COVID-19. CDR3 region: CASRAASGGATGELFF. In nucleotides, the CDR3 is TGTGCCAGCAGGGCTGCTAGCGGGGGGGCCACCGGGGAGCTGTTTTTT.